These T cell receptor beta chains were read from a single sample in a study of tumor-infiltrating lymphocytes in localized non-small cell lung cancer. Repertoires were generated with immunoSEQ multiplex PCR, while TCRdb's copy carries only in-frame clones and drops some. The table lists approximately 11,000 clones, 84% of them singletons. Sequenced input: lung tumor tissue. Receptors originate from a human donor with non-small cell lung cancer. The CDR3 runs from the conserved cysteine through the conserved F or W. The D gene is left open where the match is weak. Size values are once, few and many counts, or a class for expanded clones, and some rows have none.

v_call	d_call	j_call	clone_size	cdr3_nt	cdr3_aa
TRBV29-1	-	TRBJ2-7	-	TGCAGCGTTAGGGAAACAGGGCACTGGGAGCAGTACTTC	CSVRETGHWEQYF
TRBV18	-	TRBJ1-2	-	TGTGCCAGCTCACCACCTCGGCCAGGCCAGCGGGGCTACACCTTC	CASSPPRPGQRGYTF
TRBV6-5	TRBD1	TRBJ1-6	-	TGTGCCAGCACTTTACAGGGGGGAAATTCACCCCTCCACTTT	CASTLQGGNSPLHF
TRBV27	-	TRBJ2-5	-	TGTGCCAGCAGTTTTAGTAGGGGGGATGGGACCCAGTACTTC	CASSFSRGDGTQYF
TRBV4-3	-	TRBJ1-5	large	TGCGCCAGCAGCCAAGGACCCGATCAGCCCCAGCATTTT	CASSQGPDQPQHF
TRBV29-1	TRBD1	TRBJ2-1	-	TGCAGCGTAAGACAGGGTCGGTACAATGAGCAGTTCTTC	CSVRQGRYNEQFF
TRBV30	-	TRBJ1-2	once	TGTGCCTGGCACCAGGCCGGAACGAACTATGGCTACACCTTC	CAWHQAGTNYGYTF
TRBV7-6	TRBD1	TRBJ2-7	-	TGTGCCAGCAGCTCACTACCGACCCGGGACAGGGACCACGAGCAGTACTTC	CASSSLPTRDRDHEQYF
TRBV7-2	TRBD1	TRBJ1-2	once	TGTGCCAGCCACAGGGGGTTGGGGTATGGCTACACCTTC	CASHRGLGYGYTF
TRBV27	TRBD1	TRBJ2-7	-	TGTGCCAGCAGTCGACAGGGGGTTGGCTACGAGCAGTACTTC	CASSRQGVGYEQYF
TRBV7-8	-	TRBJ2-7	once	TGTGCCAGCAGCTTACATCAGGGGCCCTCCTACGAGCAGTACTTC	CASSLHQGPSYEQYF
TRBV7-9	TRBD1	TRBJ2-7	medium-sized	TGTGCCAGCAGCTTAGAGGCAGGGGGAAAATACGAGCAGTACTTC	CASSLEAGGKYEQYF
TRBV2	-	TRBJ2-1	-	TGTGCCAGCAGTGAAGTCGCTAGTTCTGTCCATGAGCAGTTCTTC	CASSEVASSVHEQFF
TRBV7-2	-	TRBJ2-7	-	TGTGCCAGCAGCTCCGCGGGCGGCTACGAGCAGTACTTC	CASSSAGGYEQYF
TRBV6-5	-	TRBJ1-5	-	TGTGCCAGCAGTTACTCCTGGAATCAGCCCCAGCATTTT	CASSYSWNQPQHF
TRBV19	-	TRBJ2-5	-	TGTGCCAGTAGTATCGGTCGGCAAGAGACCCAGTACTTC	CASSIGRQETQYF
TRBV19	-	TRBJ1-2	-	TGTGCCAGCGGAACCGGTGGCTACACCTTC	CASGTGGYTF
TRBV5-6	-	TRBJ1-1	-	TGTGCCAGCAGCTTGACGGGGAAAGGGACAAGTGAAGCTTTCTTT	CASSLTGKGTSEAFF
TRBV2	TRBD1	TRBJ1-6	-	TGTGCCAGCAGGGGGACAGGGGCATCCAGGTCACCCCTCCACTTT	CASRGTGASRSPLHF
TRBV6-1	TRBD1	TRBJ1-5	few	TGTGCCAGCAGTGTAGAGACAGGGTTCGGTCAGCCCCAGCATTTT	CASSVETGFGQPQHF
TRBV4-2	-	TRBJ2-7	-	TGTGCCAGCAGCCAAGAATTGAGGGAGCGCCAAACCTACGAGCAGTACTTC	CASSQELRERQTYEQYF
TRBV29-1	-	TRBJ1-2	once	TGCAGCGTTGAGGGGTCGGGGGGCGGCTACACCTTC	CSVEGSGGGYTF
TRBV6-5	-	TRBJ1-3	-	TGTGCCAGCAGTTACTTGGGGGGTGCTGGAAACACCATATATTTT	CASSYLGGAGNTIYF
TRBV7-2	-	TRBJ2-7	-	TGTGCCAGCAGTTTCATGGGTGTCGAGCAGTACTTC	CASSFMGVEQYF
TRBV5-4	TRBD1	TRBJ2-7	-	TGTGCCAGCAGCTCTAATACCGGGACAGGGCTCTCCTACGAGCAGTACTTC	CASSSNTGTGLSYEQYF
TRBV5-1	-	TRBJ2-7	medium-sized	TGCGCCAGCAGTTCCGGGACCCATGGAGGGAATTCCTACGAGCAGTACTTC	CASSSGTHGGNSYEQYF
TRBV9	TRBD2	TRBJ2-5	-	TGTGCCAGCGAAGCTAGCGGGAGGGCGGAGACCCAGTACTTC	CASEASGRAETQYF
TRBV9	-	TRBJ2-6	few	TGTGCCAGCAGCGTACCGGGAACAGGATTCTCTGGGGCCAACGTCCTGACTTTC	CASSVPGTGFSGANVLTF
TRBV7-2	-	TRBJ2-3	-	TGTGCCAGCAGCCAAGCCGGGGGGCGGTCAGATACGCAGTATTTT	CASSQAGGRSDTQYF
TRBV2	-	TRBJ1-2	-	TGTGCCAGCGTGGGGCTCAGGGCATACACCTTC	CASVGLRAYTF
TRBV4-3	-	TRBJ1-2	once	TGCGCCAGCAGCCAAGAACACTGGGGGATAGCTAACTATGGCTACACCTTC	CASSQEHWGIANYGYTF
TRBV15	TRBD1	TRBJ2-6	-	TGTGCCACCAGCGGGGGTACAGGGGTAGGGGCCAACGTCCTGACTTTC	CATSGGTGVGANVLTF
TRBV29-1	-	TRBJ2-5	-	TGCAGCGTTGAAGGGCAGGACCAAGAGACCCAGTACTTC	CSVEGQDQETQYF
TRBV5-1	-	TRBJ2-7	-	TGCGCCAGCAGTCTAAGGGTAGGGACGTGGGAGCAGTACTTC	CASSLRVGTWEQYF
TRBV28	TRBD2	TRBJ2-3	-	TGTGCCAGCAGCCCCTGGACTAGCGGGAGTGCAGATACGCAGTATTTT	CASSPWTSGSADTQYF
TRBV15	-	TRBJ2-3	-	TGTGCCACCAGCCTAGAAGATACGCAGTATTTT	CATSLEDTQYF
TRBV14	TRBD1	TRBJ2-7	-	TGTGCCAGCAGCCAAGCCCGGGACAGGATGTACGAGCAGTACTTC	CASSQARDRMYEQYF
TRBV27	-	TRBJ1-6	-	TGTGCCAGCAGTTCTAGTTCGGGGTCCTATAATTCACCCCTCCACTTT	CASSSSSGSYNSPLHF
TRBV28	-	TRBJ1-5	-	TGTGCCAGCAGCGGACGGCTTAGCAATCAGCCCCAGCATTTT	CASSGRLSNQPQHF
TRBV19	TRBD2	TRBJ2-1	-	TGTGCCAGTAGCCATTTACCAGAAGCGGGGGGCTCGACCTACAATGAGCAGTTCTTC	CASSHLPEAGGSTYNEQFF
TRBV28	TRBD1	TRBJ2-3	-	TGTGCCAGCAGTTCCGTGGACAGGGGAGGGGATACGCAGTATTTT	CASSSVDRGGDTQYF
TRBV6-5	TRBD1	TRBJ2-7	-	TGTGCCAGCAGAAGGGACAGGAATGTCTACGAGCAGTACTTC	CASRRDRNVYEQYF
TRBV15	-	TRBJ2-3	few	TGTGCCACCAGCACCTACCTCGGGGCGGATACGCAGTATTTT	CATSTYLGADTQYF
TRBV28	-	TRBJ2-1	-	TGTGCCAGCGGGAGAAACAATGAGCAGTTCTTC	CASGRNNEQFF
TRBV27	TRBD1	TRBJ1-2	-	TGTGCCAGCAGTTCCACAGGGGGTGGCTACACCTTC	CASSSTGGGYTF
TRBV29-1	TRBD1	TRBJ1-2	-	TGCAGCGGGGTCTTGACAGGGAGCTACACCTTC	CSGVLTGSYTF